Listed here are 3 T cell receptor beta chains from one sample, sequenced in a study of shared clonotypes between healthy human individuals. Measured with immunoSEQ multiplex PCR; TCRdb has only the in-frame clones, and not every one. The table lists a few million clones, about 92% of them singletons. Sequenced sample: naive CD4+ T cells from PBMCs. Subset here: CD45RA+ positively selected. The source of these receptors is a young man in good health. Some clones in this sample may be carry-over from other donors' samples.

This rearrangement joins TRBV7-9 to TRBJ2-1; tentatively, D is TRBD1 or TRBD2 (5 bases each). Trimming stripped 4 bases from V and 8 bases from J, with 21 bases between. Germline V gives CDR1 SEHNR, CDR2 FQNEAQ (reference sequence). CDR3 length equals 16 residues. For the CDR3, the DNA is TGTGCCAGCAGCTCGATACCGGGACCCCTTGAATATGAGCAGTTCTTC. Its translation: CASSSIPGPLEYEQFF.

The rearrangement joins TRBV5-1 to TRBJ2-3; 11 nucleotides line up with TRBD1. The trim removed 4 bases at V and 5 bases at J, leaving 6 bases unmatched. Per germline, CDR1 SGHRS and CDR2 YFSETQ. The CDR3 sequence is 15 residues long. The CDR3 spells CASSLPDRGQDTQYF. The CDR3 DNA reads TGCGCCAGCAGCCTCCCGGACAGGGGGCAAGATACGCAGTATTTT.

The chain combines TRBV19 with TRBJ2-7; the D call may be TRBD1 or TRBD2 (6 bases each). In germline, CDR1 is LNHDA, CDR2 SQIVND (reference sequence). The CDR3 loop spans 11 amino acids. The V end lost 8 bases, the J end lost 9 bases, and 14 bases lay between the germline ends. The DNA for the CDR3 is TGTGCCAGTGGGGGGCCGGGCCGGCAGTACTTC. This gives the protein CASGGPGRQYF.